This T cell receptor (beta chain) was captured in a study of cytotoxic CD8 clonotypes in ibrutinib-treated CLL. Germline CDR1 and CDR2: SGHTA and FQGNSA. The CDR3 runs to 15 residues. Trimming cost V 1 base and J 1 base, with 8 bases left between them. This clone was observed a single time. TCRdb's copy holds only in-frame clones and misses some; the assay was immunoSEQ multiplex PCR. The sample consists of about 7,600 clones, approximately 79% of them appearing once. The sample was PBMCs, taken before ibrutinib treatment. This sequence originates from a human donor with chronic lymphocytic leukemia. This sequence joins TRBV7-2 and TRBJ1-3; D gene uncertain. The CDR3 nucleotides read TGTGCCAGCAGCTTAGGCCCGAGTTCTGGAAACACCATATATTTT. This encodes CASSLGPSSGNTIYF.